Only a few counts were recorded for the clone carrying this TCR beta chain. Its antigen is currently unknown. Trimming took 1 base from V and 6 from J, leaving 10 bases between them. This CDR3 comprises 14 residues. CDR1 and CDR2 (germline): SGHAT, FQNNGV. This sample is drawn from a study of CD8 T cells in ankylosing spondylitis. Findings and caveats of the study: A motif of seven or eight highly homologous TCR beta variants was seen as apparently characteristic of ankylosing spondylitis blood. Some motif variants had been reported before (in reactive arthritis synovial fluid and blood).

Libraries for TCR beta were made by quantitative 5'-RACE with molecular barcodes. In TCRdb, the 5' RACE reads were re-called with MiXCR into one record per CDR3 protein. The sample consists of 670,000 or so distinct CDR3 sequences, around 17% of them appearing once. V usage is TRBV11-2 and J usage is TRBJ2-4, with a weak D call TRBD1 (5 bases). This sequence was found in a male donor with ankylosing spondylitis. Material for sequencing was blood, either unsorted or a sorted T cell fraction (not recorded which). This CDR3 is CASSLVQGPNIQYF. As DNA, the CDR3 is TGTGCCAGCAGCTTAGTGCAGGGCCCAAACATTCAGTACTTC.